The next 16 T cell receptor beta chains were all read from a single sample in a study of tumor-infiltrating lymphocytes in primary liver carcinoma (dated by TCRdb to 2016 to 2017). RNA from unsorted whole blood was extracted with TRIzol reagent, and germline DNA was obtained with the DNeasy Blood & Tissue kit. TCRdb lists the instrument as Illumina HiSeq 2500. TCRbeta-specific cDNA was reverse-transcribed from 500 to 550 ng total RNA using a constant-region primer and ProtoScript II reverse transcriptase. Construction of the TCRbeta libraries relied on three nested rounds of multiplex PCR, following a slightly modified ARM-PCR procedure. The first two PCR rounds used multiplex TRBV1-TRBV30 forward primers with a Cbeta reverse primer, each for about 9 cycles. The raw public reads went through TCRdb reprocessing: fastp at Q25, MiXCR clone calling, in-frame beta chains kept. Here each entry gathers all rows of one CDR3 protein and keeps the most common genes and DNA. This sample holds approximately 300,000 distinct CDR3 sequences; 55% to 65% were observed only once. The ten top clones hold around 9.5% of the sample.

Sequencing was done on a sample of peripheral blood. Receptor source: a man aged 40-50 years with primary liver carcinoma and hepatitis B virus infection.

Comments on this clonotype: One base away lies a much larger clone, so this may be a sequencing read error. The conserved final phenylalanine or tryptophan is absent from the CDR3, which likely points to a read error. This chain links TRBV6-5 with TRBJ2-5; D uncertain. V lost 2 bases, J lost 3 bases, and 7 bases lay in between. This CDR3 contains 13 residues. Germline CDR1 and CDR2: MNHEY and SVGAGI. CDR3 in amino acids: CASSYGLKETQYL. The CDR3 coding sequence is TGTGCCAGCAGTTACGGGCTAAAAGAGACCCAGTACTTA.

The chain uses TRBV29-1 and TRBJ2-3; D remains ambiguous. CDR1 is SQVTM, CDR2 ANQGSEA, per germline. CDR3 length: 10 residues. CDR3 sequence: CVEYRDTQYF. The CDR3 bases are TGCGTGGAATACAGAGATACGCAGTATTTT.

The chain carries TRBV6-1 and TRBJ2-2; D gene ambiguous. The germline gives CDR1 MNHNS, CDR2 SASEGT. Deletions cut 4 bases from V and 4 bases from J, with 10 bases between. The CDR3 is made up of 14 amino acids. The CDR3: CASSVSWGTGELFF. DNA of the CDR3: TGTGCCAGCAGTGTGTCGTGGGGCACCGGGGAGCTGTTTTTT.

This clonotype turned up a few times. The V and J genes are TRBV5-1 and TRBJ2-1, with TRBD2 identical over 11 bases. CDR3 size: 15 residues. Germline CDR1 reads SGHRS; CDR2 reads YFSETQ. V shed 6 bases and J 1 base; nucleotides not matched to a gene: 3. CDR3 loop: CASTLAGGSYNEQFF. In DNA, the CDR3 is TGCGCCAGCACCCTAGCGGGAGGTTCCTACAATGAGCAGTTCTTC.

This clonotype was counted at least ten times. The rearrangement links TRBV28 to TRBJ2-2; 8 nucleotides line up with TRBD2. V dropped 6 bases and J dropped 4; count of bases not matched to a gene: 7. The CDR3 extends over 15 amino acids. Per germline, CDR1 MDHEN and CDR2 SYDVKM. CDR3 sequence (DNA): TGTGCCAGCAGCCAAGGACTAGCACGCACCGGGGAGCTGTTTTTT. Translated: CASSQGLARTGELFF.

The V and J genes are TRBV5-4 and TRBJ2-2; 12 positions match TRBD2. Germline V gives CDR1 SGHNT, CDR2 YYREEE (reference sequence). The CDR3 totals 19 residues. V shed 6 bases, J shed 1 base, and the junction held 13 bases outside the gene matches. This CDR3 reads CASNTARLAGGWNTGELFF. CDR3 in DNA: TGTGCCAGCAACACCGCTCGGCTAGCGGGAGGGTGGAACACCGGGGAGCTGTTTTTT. Variable domain in full (rest from reference TRBV5-4 and TRBJ2-2): ETGVTQSPTHLIKTRGQQVTLRCSSQSGHNTVSWYQQALGQGPQFIFQYYREEENGRGNFPPRFSGLQFPNYSSELNVNALELDDSALYLCASNTARLAGGWNTGELFFGEGSRLTVL.

The rearrangement joins TRBV12-3 or TRBV12-4 to TRBJ2-7; D may be TRBD1 (7 bases). V lost 1 base, J lost 0 bases, and 13 bases lay in between. CDR3 size: 16 residues. The CDR3 is CASSLGPGGSSYEQYF. The CDR3 bases are TGTGCCAGCAGTTTAGGGCCAGGGGGGTCCTCCTACGAGCAGTACTTC.

Note on this clonotype: One junction end does not reproduce the germline sequence, and a read error may be involved. The chain is built from TRBV4-3 and TRBJ2-1, with 7 bases identical to TRBD2. Germline V gene data show CDR1 as LGHNA and CDR2 as YSLEER. This CDR3 is built from 19 residues. The CDR3, as DNA: TGCGCCAGCAGCCAAGATCCGGGGAGGGCCTTAGGGTCCTACAATGAGCGGTTTTTC. This encodes CASSQDPGRALGSYNERFF.

With regard to this clonotype: An end of the junction does not agree with germline; a read error may underlie this. The CDR3 DNA reads TGTACCAGCACCCCGCGGGGAGCGGGAGATACCCAGTACTTC. This sequence encodes CTSTPRGAGDTQYF. The chain has TRBV12-3 or TRBV12-4 and TRBJ2-5; 8 nucleotides line up with TRBD2. The CDR3 sequence is 14 residues long.

Points on this clonotype: One end of the junction is discordant with germline, which a read error may explain. As DNA, the CDR3 is TGTGCCAGCAGTGAACAAGGACCTAAGGATATGCAGTATTTT. It translates to CASSEQGPKDMQYF. This chain links TRBV6-1 with TRBJ2-3; D not certain. Germline V gives CDR1 MNHNS, CDR2 SASEGT. CDR3 length: 14 amino acids.

This clonotype has ten or more counts. V is TRBV12-5 and J is TRBJ2-3; 9 positions match TRBD2. Germline CDR1 is LGHNT and CDR2 is FRNRAP. V shed 6 bases, J shed 1 base, and the junction held 5 bases outside the gene matches. The CDR3 runs to 15 residues. CDR3 sequence: CASGLGLAGTDTQYF. In DNA form, the CDR3 reads TGTGCTAGTGGGCTGGGACTAGCCGGCACAGATACGCAGTATTTT.

Concerning this clonotype itself: Here the CDR3 omits its conserved ending phenylalanine or tryptophan, so a read error is the likely source. V usage is TRBV6-5 and J usage is TRBJ1-1, with D perhaps TRBD1 (5 bases). Germline V gene sequence: CDR1 MNHEY, CDR2 SVGAGI. Trimming left V 2 bases short and J 7 bases short, with 14 bases between. The CDR3 extends over 14 amino acids. The DNA of the CDR3 is TGTGCCAGCAGTTACGGGGGTGCGGGAGGTGAAGCTTTCTCC. Translating gives CASSYGGAGGEAFS.

This clonotype was observed many times. The chain is built from TRBV6-1 and TRBJ2-5, with D maybe TRBD2 (5 bases). The CDR3 is 15 residues long. V shed 2 bases and J shed 4 bases, with 14 bases lying between them. Germline CDR1 is MNHNS and CDR2 is SASEGT. The chain's CDR3 is CASSEYLGDRETQYF. The CDR3 region has the DNA TGTGCCAGCAGTGAATATCTGGGAGACCGAGAGACCCAGTACTTC.

A note on this clonotype: The CDR3 does not close with the conserved phenylalanine or tryptophan, likely indicating a read error. The genes are TRBV5-1 and TRBJ1-1, with D perhaps TRBD1 (6 bases). From germline, CDR1 is SGHRS and CDR2 YFSETQ. Trimming took off 0 bases at V and 0 bases at J, with 15 bases between the two ends. This CDR3 has 17 residues. The CDR3 nucleotides are TGCGCCAGCAGCTTGGCGAACACAGGGCTTATGAACACTGAAGCTTTCTCT. Protein sequence: CASSLANTGLMNTEAFS.

The rearrangement links TRBV5-6 to TRBJ2-3, with TRBD2 as a possible D gene (6 bases). Germline V gene lookup returns CDR1 SGHDT and CDR2 YYEEEE. This CDR3 has 16 residues. The V and J ends lost 4 bases and 0 bases respectively, with 15 bases between them. CDR3 sequence reads: CASSPGLPASTDTQYF. CDR3 nucleotides: TGTGCCAGCAGCCCGGGACTGCCCGCTAGCACAGATACGCAGTATTTT. Complete variable domain (other parts from reference TRBV5-6 and TRBJ2-3): DAGVTQSPTHLIKTRGQQVTLRCSPKSGHDTVSWYQQALGQGPQFIFQYYEEEERQRGNFPDRFSGHQFPNYSSELNVNALLLGDSALYLCASSPGLPASTDTQYFGPGTRLTVL.

This clonotype has just a few counts. The DNA for the CDR3 is TGTGCCTGGAGTATTCCGGACAGGGGAAATGAGCAGTTCTTC. Translating it yields CAWSIPDRGNEQFF. The rearrangement joins TRBV30 to TRBJ2-1; 9 bases map to TRBD1. Per the germline V gene, CDR1 is GTSNPN and CDR2 is SVGIG (reference sequence). The CDR3 runs to 14 residues. V gave up 2 bases and J gave up 7 bases; unmatched junction bases: 6.